This TCR beta chain was retrieved from a study of CD8 T cells in Susac syndrome. At the level of the study: Within the sequenced group of Susac syndrome patients, roughly 6 showed active disease and about eight were in remission. Patients with Susac syndrome, at blood draw, were therapy-naive, on corticosteroids, or on intravenous immunoglobulin alone.

The CD8+ and CD4+ T cells were negatively isolated, with the TEMRA cells enriched by FACS. Reverse transcription of roughly 0.5 to 1 ug RNA was carried out with random hexamers. An immunoSEQ multiplex PCR amplified TCR beta CDR3 over 54 Vbeta and 13 Jbeta. TCRdb redid the calling of the immunoSEQ multiplex PCR reads with MiXCR, one entry per CDR3 protein. The repertoire holds some 200,000 distinct CDR3 sequences, with approximately 95% as singletons. There are 14 residues in the CDR3. Germline trimming cut 4 bases from V and 4 bases from J; bases unmatched to any gene: 7. The V gene's germline CDR1 is DFQATT and CDR2 SNEGSKA (reference sequence).

Sequencing was done on a sample of CD8+ T cells from PBMCs. The chain employs TRBV20-1 and TRBJ2-3; 8 nucleotides line up with TRBD1. The TCR sequence derives from a human donor with Susac syndrome. The CDR3 reads CSATDDRGSDTQYF. CDR3 nucleotides: TGCAGTGCTACTGATGACAGGGGCTCAGATACGCAGTATTTT.